What follows describes a single T cell receptor (beta chain). The data stem from a study of CD8+ T cells in alopecia areata. The wider study: Tofacitinib administration to treated patients was oral, at 5 to 10 mg twice daily.

Extraction of RNA preceded its reverse transcription into cDNA, which served as the sequencing template. Sequenced by immunoSEQ multiplex PCR; TCRdb stores in-frame clones only, minus some. The data show 150,000 or so clones, about 72% seen once. The length of the CDR3 is 16 residues. CDR1 is MNHEY, CDR2 SVGAGI, per germline. Unmatched junction bases numbered 10, after V lost 4 bases and J lost 2 bases. The origin of this receptor is a human donor with alopecia areata. The sample consisted of CD8+ T cells sorted from blood, taken at week 0. J is TRBJ2-5 and V is TRBV6-5; TRBD2 matches at 7 bases. CDR3 nucleotides: TGTGCCAGCAGTTTTCGGACGCCAGCGGGACAAGAGACCCAGTACTTC. This codes for CASSFRTPAGQETQYF.